These T cell receptor beta chains were read from a single sample in a study of blood T cell repertoires in COVID-19. Assay used: immunoSEQ multiplex PCR; TCRdb lists only in-frame clones, some missing. The data contain roughly 250,000 clones, roughly 88% of them seen just once; the ten biggest clones take up roughly 1.2%. Sequencing was done on a sample of PBMCs or T cells enriched from blood (not recorded which). Receptor source: a woman aged 40 to 50 with acute COVID-19. Both conserved end residues are part of each CDR3. The D gene is left open where the match is weak. Clone size appears in some rows only: once, few, many, or a class for an expanded clone.

clone_size: once
j_call: TRBJ1-5
d_call: .
v_call: TRBV5-1
cdr3_aa: CASSRDNNQPQHF
cdr3_nt: TGCGCCAGCAGCCGTGACAATAATCAGCCCCAGCATTTT

clone_size: .
j_call: TRBJ1-5
d_call: .
v_call: TRBV30
cdr3_aa: CAWSEQNNQPQHF
cdr3_nt: TGTGCCTGGAGTGAACAAAACAATCAGCCCCAGCATTTT

clone_size: .
j_call: TRBJ2-1
d_call: .
v_call: TRBV10-3
cdr3_aa: CAIREGGTEQFF
cdr3_nt: TGTGCCATCAGGGAAGGGGGAACCGAGCAGTTCTTC

clone_size: .
j_call: TRBJ2-6
d_call: .
v_call: TRBV27
cdr3_aa: CASSFGVGGANVLTF
cdr3_nt: TGTGCCAGCAGTTTTGGAGTTGGTGGGGCCAACGTCCTGACTTTC

clone_size: .
j_call: TRBJ2-7
d_call: .
v_call: TRBV30
cdr3_aa: CAWSSLPYEQYF
cdr3_nt: TGTGCCTGGAGTTCCCTACCCTACGAGCAGTACTTC

clone_size: once
j_call: TRBJ1-4
d_call: TRBD1
v_call: TRBV27
cdr3_aa: CASSLDFRTGHSRNEKLFF
cdr3_nt: TGTGCCAGCAGTTTAGATTTCCGGACAGGCCATAGCCGTAATGAAAAACTGTTTTTT

clone_size: many
j_call: TRBJ1-5
d_call: TRBD1
v_call: TRBV2
cdr3_aa: CASRGEWTGWHNQPQHF
cdr3_nt: TGTGCCAGCAGGGGGGAATGGACAGGGTGGCACAATCAGCCCCAGCATTTT

clone_size: .
j_call: TRBJ1-4
d_call: .
v_call: TRBV5-5
cdr3_aa: CASSGWETAAEKLFF
cdr3_nt: TGTGCCAGCAGCGGGTGGGAGACCGCCGCCGAAAAACTGTTTTTT

clone_size: .
j_call: TRBJ1-2
d_call: TRBD1
v_call: TRBV12-3/TRBV12-4
cdr3_aa: CASTWTGYGYTF
cdr3_nt: TGTGCCAGCACTTGGACAGGGTATGGCTACACCTTC

clone_size: .
j_call: TRBJ2-7
d_call: .
v_call: TRBV6-5
cdr3_aa: CASSFPGYEQYF
cdr3_nt: TGTGCCAGCAGTTTTCCGGGTTACGAGCAGTACTTC

clone_size: .
j_call: TRBJ2-1
d_call: TRBD2
v_call: TRBV9
cdr3_aa: CASSVEGTSLDEQFF
cdr3_nt: TGTGCCAGCAGCGTAGAAGGGACTAGCCTCGATGAGCAGTTCTTC

clone_size: .
j_call: TRBJ2-7
d_call: TRBD2
v_call: TRBV18
cdr3_aa: CASSPGTGGYEQYF
cdr3_nt: TGTGCCAGCTCACCAGGTACGGGAGGCTACGAGCAGTACTTC

clone_size: .
j_call: TRBJ2-3
d_call: TRBD2
v_call: TRBV14
cdr3_aa: CASSPMTSGRFTDTQYF
cdr3_nt: TGTGCCAGCAGCCCTATGACTAGCGGGAGATTCACAGATACGCAGTATTTT

clone_size: once
j_call: TRBJ2-2
d_call: .
v_call: TRBV19
cdr3_aa: CASSRGKNTGELFF
cdr3_nt: TGTGCCAGTAGTAGGGGCAAAAACACCGGGGAGCTGTTTTTT

clone_size: .
j_call: TRBJ1-2
d_call: .
v_call: TRBV24-1
cdr3_aa: CATSDGGGASLYGYTF
cdr3_nt: TGTGCCACCAGTGATGGCGGGGGGGCCTCTCTCTATGGCTACACCTTC

clone_size: few
j_call: TRBJ2-1
d_call: .
v_call: TRBV11-3
cdr3_aa: CASSLGPGWSEQFF
cdr3_nt: TGTGCCAGCAGCTTAGGTCCCGGGTGGAGTGAGCAGTTCTTC

clone_size: .
j_call: TRBJ1-1
d_call: .
v_call: TRBV9
cdr3_aa: CASSARDIGNTEAFF
cdr3_nt: TGTGCCAGCAGCGCCAGGGACATCGGGAACACTGAAGCTTTCTTT

clone_size: .
j_call: TRBJ1-4
d_call: .
v_call: TRBV5-1
cdr3_aa: CASSFGGAGHNEKLFF
cdr3_nt: TGCGCCAGCAGCTTCGGAGGGGCCGGACATAATGAAAAACTGTTTTTT

clone_size: .
j_call: TRBJ1-1
d_call: .
v_call: TRBV11-3
cdr3_aa: CASSARDTEAFF
cdr3_nt: TGTGCCAGCAGCGCGCGGGACACTGAAGCTTTCTTT

clone_size: .
j_call: TRBJ1-1
d_call: TRBD1
v_call: TRBV20-1
cdr3_aa: CSATDRGDTEAFF
cdr3_nt: TGCAGTGCTACTGACAGGGGGGACACTGAAGCTTTCTTT

clone_size: .
j_call: TRBJ1-1
d_call: .
v_call: TRBV20-1
cdr3_aa: CSASRGTDTEAFF
cdr3_nt: TGCAGTGCTAGTCGTGGTACGGACACTGAAGCTTTCTTT

clone_size: .
j_call: TRBJ1-2
d_call: TRBD1
v_call: TRBV27
cdr3_aa: CASSFDRGPNGYTF
cdr3_nt: TGTGCCAGCAGTTTCGACAGGGGGCCTAATGGCTACACCTTC

clone_size: once
j_call: TRBJ1-4
d_call: .
v_call: TRBV6-5
cdr3_aa: CATQWAGRGEKLFF
cdr3_nt: TGTGCCACCCAATGGGCGGGGAGGGGTGAAAAACTGTTTTTT

clone_size: .
j_call: TRBJ1-1
d_call: .
v_call: TRBV6-5
cdr3_aa: CASSYSGGWYTEAFF
cdr3_nt: TGTGCCAGCAGTTACTCCGGGGGATGGTACACTGAAGCTTTCTTT

clone_size: .
j_call: TRBJ2-5
d_call: .
v_call: TRBV19
cdr3_aa: CASSIDGREETQYF
cdr3_nt: TGTGCCAGTAGTATAGATGGCAGGGAAGAGACCCAGTACTTC

clone_size: once
j_call: TRBJ1-1
d_call: .
v_call: TRBV6-5
cdr3_aa: CASSSRLGVVGSEAFF
cdr3_nt: TGTGCCAGCAGTTCACGTCTTGGGGTGGTCGGGAGTGAAGCTTTCTTT

clone_size: .
j_call: TRBJ1-1
d_call: .
v_call: TRBV9
cdr3_aa: CASSSGQYTEAFF
cdr3_nt: TGTGCCAGCAGCTCCGGACAGTACACTGAAGCTTTCTTT

clone_size: .
j_call: TRBJ2-1
d_call: TRBD1
v_call: TRBV30
cdr3_aa: CAWKVRGLDNEQFF
cdr3_nt: TGTGCCTGGAAGGTCAGGGGGTTGGACAATGAGCAGTTCTTC

clone_size: .
j_call: TRBJ2-5
d_call: .
v_call: TRBV13
cdr3_aa: CASSLMREGLETQYF
cdr3_nt: TGTGCCAGCAGCTTAATGCGGGAAGGCCTAGAGACCCAGTACTTC